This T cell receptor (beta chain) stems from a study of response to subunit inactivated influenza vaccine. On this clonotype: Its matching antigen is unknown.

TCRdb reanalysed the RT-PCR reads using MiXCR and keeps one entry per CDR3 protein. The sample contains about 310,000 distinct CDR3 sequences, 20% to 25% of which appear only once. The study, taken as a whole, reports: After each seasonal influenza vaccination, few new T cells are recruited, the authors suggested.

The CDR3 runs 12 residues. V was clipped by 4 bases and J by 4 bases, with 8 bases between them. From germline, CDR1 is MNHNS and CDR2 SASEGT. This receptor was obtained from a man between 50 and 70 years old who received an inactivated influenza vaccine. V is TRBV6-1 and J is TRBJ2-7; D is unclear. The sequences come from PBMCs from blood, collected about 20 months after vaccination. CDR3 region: CASSVAEYEQYF. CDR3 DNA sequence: TGTGCCAGCAGTGTGGCGGAGTACGAGCAGTACTTC.